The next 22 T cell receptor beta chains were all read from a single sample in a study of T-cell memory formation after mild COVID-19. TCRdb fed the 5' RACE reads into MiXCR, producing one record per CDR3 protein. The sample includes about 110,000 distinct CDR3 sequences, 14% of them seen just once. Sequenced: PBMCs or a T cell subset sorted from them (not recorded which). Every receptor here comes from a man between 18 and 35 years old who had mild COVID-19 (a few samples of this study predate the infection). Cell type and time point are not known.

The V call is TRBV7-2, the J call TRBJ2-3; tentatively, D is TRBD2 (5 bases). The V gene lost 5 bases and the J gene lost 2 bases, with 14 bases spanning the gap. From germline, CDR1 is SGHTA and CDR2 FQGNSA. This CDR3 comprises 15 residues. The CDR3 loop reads CASSRYGEYTDTQYF. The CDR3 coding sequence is TGTGCCAGCAGCCGGTACGGGGAGTACACAGATACGCAGTATTTT.

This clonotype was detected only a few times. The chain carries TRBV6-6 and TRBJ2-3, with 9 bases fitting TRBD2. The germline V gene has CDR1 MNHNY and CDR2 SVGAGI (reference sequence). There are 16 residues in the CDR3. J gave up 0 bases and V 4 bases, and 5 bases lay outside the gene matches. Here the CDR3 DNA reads TGTGCCAGCAGTTCGAGAGCGGGGGGTAGCACAGATACGCAGTATTTT. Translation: CASSSRAGGSTDTQYF.

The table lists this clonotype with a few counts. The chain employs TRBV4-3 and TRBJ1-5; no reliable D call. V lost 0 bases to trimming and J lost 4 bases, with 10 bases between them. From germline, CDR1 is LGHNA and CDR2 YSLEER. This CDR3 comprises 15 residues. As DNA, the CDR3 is TGCGCCAGCAGCCAAGATGGGAACAGAAATCAGCCCCAGCATTTT. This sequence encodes CASSQDGNRNQPQHF.

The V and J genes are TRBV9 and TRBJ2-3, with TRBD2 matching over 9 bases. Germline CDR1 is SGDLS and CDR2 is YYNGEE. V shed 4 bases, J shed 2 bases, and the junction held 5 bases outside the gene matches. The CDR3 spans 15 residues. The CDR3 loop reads CASSTGLASTDTQYF. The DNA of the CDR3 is TGTGCCAGCAGCACCGGACTAGCGTCCACAGATACGCAGTATTTT. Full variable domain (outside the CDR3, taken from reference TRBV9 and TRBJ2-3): DSGVTQTPKHLITATGQRVTLRCSPRSGDLSVYWYQQSLDQGLQFLIQYYNGEERAKGNILERFSAQQFPDLHSELNLSSLELGDSALYFCASSTGLASTDTQYFGPGTRLTVL.

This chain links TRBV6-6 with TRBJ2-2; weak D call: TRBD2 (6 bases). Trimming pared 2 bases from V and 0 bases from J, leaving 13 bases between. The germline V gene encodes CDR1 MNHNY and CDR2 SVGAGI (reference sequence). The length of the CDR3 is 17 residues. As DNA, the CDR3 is TGTGCCAGCAGTTACCAATCCGGGGGTTCGAACACCGGGGAGCTGTTTTTT. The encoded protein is CASSYQSGGSNTGELFF.

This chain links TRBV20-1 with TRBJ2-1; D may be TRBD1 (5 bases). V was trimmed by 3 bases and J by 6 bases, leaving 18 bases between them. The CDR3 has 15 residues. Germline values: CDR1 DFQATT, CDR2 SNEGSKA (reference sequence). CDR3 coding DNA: TGCAGTGCTAGTGACCGGACACGGGCCCTCAATGAGCAGTTCTTC. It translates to CSASDRTRALNEQFF.

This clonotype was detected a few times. The CDR3: CSVERRGGPEETQYF. The DNA for the CDR3 is TGCAGCGTTGAACGGCGGGGGGGCCCGGAGGAGACCCAGTACTTC. The V gene is TRBV29-1, the J gene TRBJ2-5, with 9 positions matching TRBD2. Looked up from germline, CDR1 is SQVTM and CDR2 is ANQGSEA. The CDR3 is 15 amino acids. Germline trimming cut 2 bases from V and 5 bases from J; bases unmatched to any gene: 9. The variable domain in full, completed from reference TRBV29-1 and TRBJ2-5, reads SAVISQKPSRDICQRGTSLTIQCQVDSQVTMMFWYRQQPGQSLTLIATANQGSEATYESGFVIDKFPISRPNLTFSTLTVSNMSPEDSSIYLCSVERRGGPEETQYFGPGTRLLVL.

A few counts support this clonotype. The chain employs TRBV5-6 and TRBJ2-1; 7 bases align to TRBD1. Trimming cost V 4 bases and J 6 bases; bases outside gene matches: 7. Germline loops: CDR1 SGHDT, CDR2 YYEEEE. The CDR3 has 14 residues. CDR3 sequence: CASSGPRDSNEQFF. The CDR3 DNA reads TGTGCCAGCAGCGGCCCTCGGGACAGCAATGAGCAGTTCTTC.

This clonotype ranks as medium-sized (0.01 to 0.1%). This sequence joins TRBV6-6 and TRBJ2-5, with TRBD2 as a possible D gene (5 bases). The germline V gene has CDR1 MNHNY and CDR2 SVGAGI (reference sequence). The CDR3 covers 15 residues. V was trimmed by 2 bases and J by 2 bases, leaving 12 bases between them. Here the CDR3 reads CASSYLRTVQETQYF. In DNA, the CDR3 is TGTGCCAGCAGTTACCTCCGGACTGTACAAGAGACCCAGTACTTC.

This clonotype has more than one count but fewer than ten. CDR3 bases: TGTGCCAGCAGTGCCCAATACGAGCAGTACTTC. Its protein product is CASSAQYEQYF. The chain carries TRBV2 and TRBJ2-7; D is uncertain. This CDR3 is 11 amino acids long. Per the germline V gene, CDR1 is SNHLY and CDR2 is FYNNEI. The V and J ends lost 4 bases and 4 bases respectively, with 5 bases between them.

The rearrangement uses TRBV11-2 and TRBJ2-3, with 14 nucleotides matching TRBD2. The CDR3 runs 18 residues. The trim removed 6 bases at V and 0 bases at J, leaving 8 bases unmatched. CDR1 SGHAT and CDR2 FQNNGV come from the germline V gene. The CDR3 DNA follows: TGTGCCAGCAGTTTGCTATGGACTAGCGGGGGGAGCACAGATACGCAGTATTTT. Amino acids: CASSLLWTSGGSTDTQYF. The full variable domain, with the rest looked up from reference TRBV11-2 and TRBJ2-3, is EAGVAQSPRYKIIEKRQSVAFWCNPISGHATLYWYQQILGQGPKLLIQFQNNGVVDDSQLPKDRFSAERLKGVDSTLKIQPAKLEDSAVYLCASSLLWTSGGSTDTQYFGPGTRLTVL.

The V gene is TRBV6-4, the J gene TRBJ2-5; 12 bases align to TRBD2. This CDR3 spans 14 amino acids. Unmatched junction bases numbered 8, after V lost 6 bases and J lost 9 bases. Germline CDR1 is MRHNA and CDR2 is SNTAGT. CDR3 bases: TGTGCCAGCAGAGGACTAGCGGGGCCCCGTGCCCAGTACTTC. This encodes CASRGLAGPRAQYF.

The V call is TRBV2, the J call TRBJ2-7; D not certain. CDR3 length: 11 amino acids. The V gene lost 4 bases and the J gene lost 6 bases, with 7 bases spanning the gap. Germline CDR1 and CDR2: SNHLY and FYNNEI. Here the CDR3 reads CASSASTEQYV. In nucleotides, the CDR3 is TGTGCCAGCAGTGCGTCAACCGAGCAGTACGTC.

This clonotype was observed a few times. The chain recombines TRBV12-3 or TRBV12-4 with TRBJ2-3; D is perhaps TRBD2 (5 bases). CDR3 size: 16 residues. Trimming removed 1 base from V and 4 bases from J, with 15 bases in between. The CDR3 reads CASSLGYEGGSDTQYF. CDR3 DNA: TGTGCCAGCAGTTTAGGATATGAAGGAGGATCAGATACGCAGTATTTT.

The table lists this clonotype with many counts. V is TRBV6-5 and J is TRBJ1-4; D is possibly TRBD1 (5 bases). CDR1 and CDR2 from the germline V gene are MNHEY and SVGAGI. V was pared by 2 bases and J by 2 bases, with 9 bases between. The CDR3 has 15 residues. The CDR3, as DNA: TGTGCCAGCAGTTACCAAGGGGCCACTAATGAAAAACTGTTTTTT. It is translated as CASSYQGATNEKLFF.

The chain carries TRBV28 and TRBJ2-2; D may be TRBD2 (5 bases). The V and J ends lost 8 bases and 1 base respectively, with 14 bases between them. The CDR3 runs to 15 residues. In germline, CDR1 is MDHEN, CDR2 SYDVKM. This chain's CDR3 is CASLGSGWNTGELFF. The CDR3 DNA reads TGTGCCAGCCTCGGGTCGGGATGGAACACCGGGGAGCTGTTTTTT.

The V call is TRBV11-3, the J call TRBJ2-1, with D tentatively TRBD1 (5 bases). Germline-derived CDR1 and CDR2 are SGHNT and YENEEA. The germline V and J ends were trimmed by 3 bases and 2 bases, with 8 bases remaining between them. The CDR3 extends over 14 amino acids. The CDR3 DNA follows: TGTGCCAGCAGCTTGGGGCGCGCCTACAATGAGCAGTTCTTC. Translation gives CASSLGRAYNEQFF.

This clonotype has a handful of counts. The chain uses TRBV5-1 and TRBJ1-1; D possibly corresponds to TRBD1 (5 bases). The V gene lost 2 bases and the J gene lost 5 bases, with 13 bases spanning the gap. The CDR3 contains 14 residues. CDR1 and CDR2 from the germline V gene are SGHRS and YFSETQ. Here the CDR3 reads CASSFGDDLTEAFF. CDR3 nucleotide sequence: TGCGCCAGCAGCTTTGGGGACGACTTAACTGAAGCTTTCTTT. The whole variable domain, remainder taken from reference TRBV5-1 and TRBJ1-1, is KAGVTQTPRYLIKTRGQQVTLSCSPISGHRSVSWYQQTPGQGLQFLFEYFSETQRNKGNFPGRFSGRQFSNSRSEMNVSTLELGDSALYLCASSFGDDLTEAFFGQGTRLTVV.

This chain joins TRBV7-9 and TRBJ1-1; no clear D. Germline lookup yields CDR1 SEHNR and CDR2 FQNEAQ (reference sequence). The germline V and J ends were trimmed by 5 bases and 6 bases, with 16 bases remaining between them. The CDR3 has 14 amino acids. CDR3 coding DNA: TGTGCCAGCAGCCGACACGATCCTTGGGCTGAAGCTTTCTTT. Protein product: CASSRHDPWAEAFF.

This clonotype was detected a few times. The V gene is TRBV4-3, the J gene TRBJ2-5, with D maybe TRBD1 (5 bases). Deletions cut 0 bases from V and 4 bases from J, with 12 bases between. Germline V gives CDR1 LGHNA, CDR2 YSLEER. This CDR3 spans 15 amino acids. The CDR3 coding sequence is TGCGCCAGCAGCCAAGATAGGGCAGGGTTAGAGACCCAGTACTTC. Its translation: CASSQDRAGLETQYF.

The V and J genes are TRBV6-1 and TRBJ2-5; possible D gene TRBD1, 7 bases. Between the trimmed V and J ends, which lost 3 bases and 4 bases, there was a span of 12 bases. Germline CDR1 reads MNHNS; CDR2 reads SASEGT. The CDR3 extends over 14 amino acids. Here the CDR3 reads CASSDRRGRETQYF. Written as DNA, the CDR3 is TGTGCCAGCAGTGACAGGAGGGGGCGAGAGACCCAGTACTTC.

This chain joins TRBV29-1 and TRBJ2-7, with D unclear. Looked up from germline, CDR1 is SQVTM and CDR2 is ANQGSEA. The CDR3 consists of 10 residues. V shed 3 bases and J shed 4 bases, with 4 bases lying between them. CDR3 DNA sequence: TGCAGCGTTGAGGTGTACGAGCAGTACGTC. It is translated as CSVEVYEQYV.